Listed below are T cell receptor beta chains from one sample, sequenced in a study of T cells in Graves' hyperthyroidism and ophthalmopathy. Via MiXCR, TCRdb re-called the multiplex PCR reads, giving one row per CDR3 protein. This table has around 300,000 distinct CDR3 sequences, approximately 15% appearing once. The sequenced sample consisted of blood. These receptors came from a woman in her 30s with Graves' hyperthyroidism. The CDR3 runs from the conserved cysteine through the conserved F or W. A D gene is named only where the DNA matches it firmly. Size values are once, few and many counts, or a class for expanded clones, and some rows have none.

cdr3_nt: TGTGCCAGCAGCTTAGGCCTCAATGGCTACACCTTC
cdr3_aa: CASSLGLNGYTF
clone_size: many
d_call: .
j_call: TRBJ1-2
v_call: TRBV3-1

cdr3_nt: TGTGCCAGCTCACCCGAGCAAGAGACCCAGTACTTC
cdr3_aa: CASSPEQETQYF
clone_size: .
d_call: .
j_call: TRBJ2-5
v_call: TRBV18

cdr3_nt: TGTGCCAGCAGCGGGACAGGGGAGGCTCAGCCCCAGCATTTT
cdr3_aa: CASSGTGEAQPQHF
clone_size: many
d_call: TRBD1
j_call: TRBJ1-5
v_call: TRBV2

cdr3_nt: TGTGCCAGCAGCTTAGATCAGGGAGAGCAGTACTTC
cdr3_aa: CASSLDQGEQYF
clone_size: many
d_call: .
j_call: TRBJ2-7
v_call: TRBV11-2

cdr3_nt: TGCAGCGTTGAAGATCCACTAGCGGGAAGGGAGCAGTTCTTC
cdr3_aa: CSVEDPLAGREQFF
clone_size: few
d_call: TRBD2
j_call: TRBJ2-1
v_call: TRBV29-1

cdr3_nt: TGTGCCAGCTCTCGCGGCTCTGGTTACACAGATACGCAGTATTTT
cdr3_aa: CASSRGSGYTDTQYF
clone_size: .
d_call: .
j_call: TRBJ2-3
v_call: TRBV7-2

cdr3_nt: TGTGCCAGCAGGGGGAAGGGGTACGAGCAGTACTTC
cdr3_aa: CASRGKGYEQYF
clone_size: .
d_call: .
j_call: TRBJ2-7
v_call: TRBV3-1

cdr3_nt: TGTGCCAGCAGCTTAGAGAACAGGGGGTCAGATACGCAGTATTTT
cdr3_aa: CASSLENRGSDTQYF
clone_size: few
d_call: TRBD1
j_call: TRBJ2-3
v_call: TRBV7-8

cdr3_nt: TGTGCCAGCAGCTTAGACCGGTTTAATGAGCAGTTCTTC
cdr3_aa: CASSLDRFNEQFF
clone_size: many
d_call: .
j_call: TRBJ2-1
v_call: TRBV11-3

cdr3_nt: TGTGCCAGCAGCTTGGGGGGCGAAAACATTCAGTACTTC
cdr3_aa: CASSLGGENIQYF
clone_size: many
d_call: .
j_call: TRBJ2-4
v_call: TRBV11-2

cdr3_nt: TGTGCCAGCAGTTTGGGGACAGGGGTCCGTGGCTACACCTTC
cdr3_aa: CASSLGTGVRGYTF
clone_size: many
d_call: TRBD1
j_call: TRBJ1-2
v_call: TRBV28

cdr3_nt: TGTGCCAGCAGCAACAGGTCCCGCTACGGGGCCAAAAACATTCAGTACTTC
cdr3_aa: CASSNRSRYGAKNIQYF
clone_size: many
d_call: .
j_call: TRBJ2-4
v_call: TRBV7-2

cdr3_nt: TGCAGTGCTAGGTTTGGGTCCGGGGAGCTGTTTTTT
cdr3_aa: CSARFGSGELFF
clone_size: .
d_call: .
j_call: TRBJ2-2
v_call: TRBV20-1

cdr3_nt: TGTGCCAGCACCCTCCAACCGGGGACAGCCTCTAACTATGGCTACACCTTC
cdr3_aa: CASTLQPGTASNYGYTF
clone_size: many
d_call: TRBD1
j_call: TRBJ1-2
v_call: TRBV28

cdr3_nt: TGTGCCAGCAGCTTAGAGGCCAGCAATCAGCCCCAGCATTTT
cdr3_aa: CASSLEASNQPQHF
clone_size: .
d_call: .
j_call: TRBJ1-5
v_call: TRBV7-8

cdr3_nt: TGTGCCAGCACTGGGGCAGGTGGGGCTGAGCAGTTCTTC
cdr3_aa: CASTGAGGAEQFF
clone_size: many
d_call: .
j_call: TRBJ2-1
v_call: TRBV28

cdr3_nt: TGTGCCAGCAGCTTAGACCCTTGGACTAGCGGGTCTAACACAGATACGCAGTATTTT
cdr3_aa: CASSLDPWTSGSNTDTQYF
clone_size: few
d_call: TRBD2
j_call: TRBJ2-3
v_call: TRBV7-8

cdr3_nt: TGTGCCAGCAGCTTGGGGGGCGGCGGGGATTCACCCCTCCACTTT
cdr3_aa: CASSLGGGGDSPLHF
clone_size: many
d_call: .
j_call: TRBJ1-6
v_call: TRBV11-2

cdr3_nt: TGTGCCAGCAGCTTGGGCATGCTGGGAACAGATACGCAGTATTTT
cdr3_aa: CASSLGMLGTDTQYF
clone_size: .
d_call: .
j_call: TRBJ2-3
v_call: TRBV5-6

cdr3_nt: TGTGCCAGCAGTTTGAGGGGGCGATACGAGCAGTACTTC
cdr3_aa: CASSLRGRYEQYF
clone_size: few
d_call: TRBD1
j_call: TRBJ2-7
v_call: TRBV28

cdr3_nt: TGTGCCAGCAGCCGAGTAGCAGGGATGCTTAACAATGAGCAGTTCTTC
cdr3_aa: CASSRVAGMLNNEQFF
clone_size: many
d_call: .
j_call: TRBJ2-1
v_call: TRBV7-2

cdr3_nt: TGTGCCAGCAGTCCTGACAGGGAGGGGGCAGATACGCAGTATTTT
cdr3_aa: CASSPDREGADTQYF
clone_size: many
d_call: .
j_call: TRBJ2-3
v_call: TRBV28

cdr3_nt: TGTGCCAGTAGTATGGGGACCGACTGGAACACCGGGGAGCTGTTTTTT
cdr3_aa: CASSMGTDWNTGELFF
clone_size: .
d_call: .
j_call: TRBJ2-2
v_call: TRBV19

cdr3_nt: TGCAGTGCTAGTCTGGGTCCGAGATCGGAGACCCAGTACTTC
cdr3_aa: CSASLGPRSETQYF
clone_size: few
d_call: .
j_call: TRBJ2-5
v_call: TRBV20-1

cdr3_nt: TGTGCCAGCAGATCCGAGGGAATCGGCTATGGCTACACCTTC
cdr3_aa: CASRSEGIGYGYTF
clone_size: many
d_call: .
j_call: TRBJ1-2
v_call: TRBV28

cdr3_nt: TGTGCCAGCAGCAAAACTACGCGGGGGCAAGAGACCCAGTACTTC
cdr3_aa: CASSKTTRGQETQYF
clone_size: many
d_call: TRBD2
j_call: TRBJ2-5
v_call: TRBV6-2/TRBV6-3

cdr3_nt: TGTGCCAGCAGTCCAGCGAGGACGAATCGCTATGGCTACACCTTC
cdr3_aa: CASSPARTNRYGYTF
clone_size: few
d_call: .
j_call: TRBJ1-2
v_call: TRBV28

cdr3_nt: TGTGCCAGCAGTGAAATTCAGGGAACTAGGTACTTC
cdr3_aa: CASSEIQGTRYF
clone_size: few
d_call: .
j_call: TRBJ2-5
v_call: TRBV6-1